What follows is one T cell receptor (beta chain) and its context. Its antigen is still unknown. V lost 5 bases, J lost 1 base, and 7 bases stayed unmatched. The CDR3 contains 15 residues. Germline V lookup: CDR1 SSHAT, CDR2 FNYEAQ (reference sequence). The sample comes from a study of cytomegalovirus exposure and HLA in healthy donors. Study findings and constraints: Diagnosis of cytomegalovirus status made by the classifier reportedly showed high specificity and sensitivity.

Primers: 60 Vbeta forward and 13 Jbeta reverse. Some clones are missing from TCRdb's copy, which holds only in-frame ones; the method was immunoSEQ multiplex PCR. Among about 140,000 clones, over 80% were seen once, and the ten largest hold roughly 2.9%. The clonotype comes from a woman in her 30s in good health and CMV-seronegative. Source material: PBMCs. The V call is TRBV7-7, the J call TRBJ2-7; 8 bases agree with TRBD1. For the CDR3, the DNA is TGTGCCAGCAGCCCAGGACAGGGCCAGTCCTACGAGCAGTACTTC. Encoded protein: CASSPGQGQSYEQYF.